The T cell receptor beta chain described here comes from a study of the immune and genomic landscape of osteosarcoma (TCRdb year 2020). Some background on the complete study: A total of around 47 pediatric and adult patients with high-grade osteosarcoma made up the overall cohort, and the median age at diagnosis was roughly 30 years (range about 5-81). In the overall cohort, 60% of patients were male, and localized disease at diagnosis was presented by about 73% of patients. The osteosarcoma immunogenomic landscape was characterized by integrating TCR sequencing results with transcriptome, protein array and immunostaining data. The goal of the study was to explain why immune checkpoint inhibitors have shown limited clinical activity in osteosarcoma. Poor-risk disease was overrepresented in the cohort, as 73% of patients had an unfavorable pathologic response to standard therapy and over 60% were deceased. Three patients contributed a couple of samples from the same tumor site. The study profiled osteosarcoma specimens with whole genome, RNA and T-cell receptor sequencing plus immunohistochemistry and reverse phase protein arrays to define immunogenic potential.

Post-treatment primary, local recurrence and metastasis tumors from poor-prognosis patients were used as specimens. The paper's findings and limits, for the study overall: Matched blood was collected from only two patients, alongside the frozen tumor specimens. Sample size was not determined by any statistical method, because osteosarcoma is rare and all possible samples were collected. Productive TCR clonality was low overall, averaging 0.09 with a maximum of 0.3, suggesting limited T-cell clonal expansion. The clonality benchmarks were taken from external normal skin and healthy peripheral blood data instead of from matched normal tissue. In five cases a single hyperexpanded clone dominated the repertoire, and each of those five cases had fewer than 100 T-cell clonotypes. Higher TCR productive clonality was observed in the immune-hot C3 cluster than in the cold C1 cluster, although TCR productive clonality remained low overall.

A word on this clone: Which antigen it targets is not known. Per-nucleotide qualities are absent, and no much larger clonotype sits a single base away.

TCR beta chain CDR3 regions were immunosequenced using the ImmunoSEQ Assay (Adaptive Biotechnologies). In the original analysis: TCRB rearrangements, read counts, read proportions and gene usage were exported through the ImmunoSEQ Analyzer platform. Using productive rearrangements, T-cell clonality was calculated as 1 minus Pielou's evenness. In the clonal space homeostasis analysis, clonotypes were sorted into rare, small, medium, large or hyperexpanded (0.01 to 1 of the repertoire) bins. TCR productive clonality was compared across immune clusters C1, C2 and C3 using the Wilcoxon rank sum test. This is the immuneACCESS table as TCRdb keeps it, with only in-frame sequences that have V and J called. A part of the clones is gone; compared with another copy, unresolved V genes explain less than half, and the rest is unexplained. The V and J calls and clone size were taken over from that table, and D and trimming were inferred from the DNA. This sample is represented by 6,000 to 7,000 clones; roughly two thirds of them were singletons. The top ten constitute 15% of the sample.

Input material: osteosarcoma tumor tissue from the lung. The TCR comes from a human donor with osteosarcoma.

The CDR3 region: CASSIGTSGFSYEQYF. The sequenced DNA is TGTGCCAGTAGTATTGGGACTAGCGGGTTCTCCTACGAGCAGTACTTC. The rearranged chain carries TRBV19 and TRBJ2-7; TRBD2 aligns with 12 central bases. Via the germline V gene (reference sequence), CDR1 is LNHDA and CDR2 SQIVND. The germline V and J ends show losses of 3 bases and 0 bases respectively, and no gene match explains 3 bases of the junction. The CDR3 goes from the cysteine to the phenylalanine over 16 residues. Only the CDR3 DNA is retained, 48 bases long and in frame from the first base.